This T cell receptor beta chain was sequenced for a study of T cell repertoires in cytomegalovirus infection. Study-level background: Public TCR beta signatures marked donors with CMV infection and the matching HLA.

To note about this clonotype: What it binds is unknown. One end of the junction does not line up with germline, which may come from a read error.

The CDR3 covers 14 residues. Study-wide results and caveats: CMV carriers with the relevant HLA were identified by cumulative public TCR beta family frequency. The study found HLA-C-restricted CMV-specific TCR beta clonotypes dominating the ex vivo response.

In TCRdb, the reads were re-called with MiXCR into one record per CDR3 protein. This table holds approximately 750,000 distinct CDR3 sequences, approximately 40% found once. The chain employs TRBV5-3 and TRBJ1-5; D is unresolved. TRBV5-3 is an ORF, and what it does is uncertain. Sequencing was performed on PBMCs. This TCR was recovered from a human donor in good health (CMV status not recorded). Some clones in this sample may be carry-over from other donors' samples. CDR3 nucleotide sequence: TGTGCCAGCAGCTTCTGGACGAAAGGTCAGCCCCAGCATTTT. This sequence encodes CASSFWTKGQPQHF.